A selection of T cell receptor beta chains follows, all from one sample in a study of blood T cell repertoires in COVID-19. The data were produced by immunoSEQ multiplex PCR, yet TCRdb's version contains in-frame clones alone and is incomplete. The table includes fewer than 85,000 clones, around three quarters detected once. Material: peripheral blood. Source of these receptors: an elderly woman with active or convalescent COVID-19. Each CDR3 is given with its conserved first and last residue. Each record gives: CDR3 protein, CDR3 DNA, D gene, clone size, J gene, V gene. A D gene is named only where the DNA matches it firmly. Clone size is given for some rows only: seen once, a few or many times, or a class if the clone is expanded.

CASRPSGGVAFF | TGTGCCAGCAGACCCTCGGGAGGGGTCGCGTTCTTC | TRBD2 | NA | TRBJ2-1 | TRBV12-3/TRBV12-4
CASSLDSGGERELFF | TGTGCCAGCAGCTTAGACAGCGGGGGGGAAAGGGAGCTGTTTTTT | TRBD2 | NA | TRBJ2-2 | TRBV7-2
CASSPPGSRSPLHF | TGTGCCAGCAGTCCCCCAGGGTCTCGTTCACCCCTCCACTTT | NA | NA | TRBJ1-6 | TRBV28
CASSQVGGGGTEAFF | TGTGCCAGCAGCCAAGTGGGGGGAGGGGGCACTGAAGCTTTCTTT | NA | few | TRBJ1-1 | TRBV3-1/TRBV3-2
CASSIFDTGELFF | TGTGCCAGCAGCATCTTCGACACCGGGGAGCTGTTTTTT | NA | few | TRBJ2-2 | TRBV9
CATSDPGTGVNEQFF | TGTGCCACCAGTGATCCGGGGACAGGGGTAAATGAGCAGTTCTTC | TRBD1 | once | TRBJ2-1 | TRBV24-1
CSVTRDLEQFF | TGCAGCGTGACCCGGGACTTAGAGCAGTTCTTC | NA | NA | TRBJ2-1 | TRBV29-1
CASSYNGEKLFF | TGCGCCAGCAGCTATAACGGGGAAAAACTGTTTTTT | NA | NA | TRBJ1-4 | TRBV5-1
CASSSIFGHNNEQFF | TGTGCCAGCAGTTCCATCTTCGGACACAACAATGAGCAGTTCTTC | NA | NA | TRBJ2-1 | TRBV27
CASSPRGGPDTQYF | TGTGCCAGCAGCCCACGCGGGGGGCCGGATACGCAGTATTTT | TRBD2 | few | TRBJ2-3 | TRBV3-1/TRBV3-2
CASSRGGVQEDGYTF | TGTGCCAGCAGCCGCGGTGGAGTTCAAGAAGATGGCTACACCTTC | NA | NA | TRBJ1-2 | TRBV5-4
CASKTSGTQETQYF | TGTGCCAGTAAGACTAGCGGTACGCAAGAGACCCAGTACTTC | TRBD2 | NA | TRBJ2-5 | TRBV7-9
CASSEDSSSYEQYF | TGTGCCAGTAGTGAGGACAGTTCATCCTACGAGCAGTACTTC | NA | NA | TRBJ2-7 | TRBV19
CASSLIAGGDTDTQYF | TGCGCCAGCAGCTTAATAGCGGGGGGTGACACAGATACGCAGTATTTT | TRBD2 | few | TRBJ2-3 | TRBV5-1
CASSPKAGEQYF | TGTGCCAGCAGCCCCAAAGCGGGGGAGCAGTACTTC | TRBD2 | few | TRBJ2-7 | TRBV14
CASSQPGAGKRHEKLFF | TGCGCCAGCAGCCAACCCGGGGCGGGGAAAAGGCATGAAAAACTGTTTTTT | NA | NA | TRBJ1-4 | TRBV4-1
CASSREDTLGIYGYTF | TGTGCCAGCAGTAGGGAGGACACCTTGGGAATTTATGGCTACACCTTC | NA | NA | TRBJ1-2 | TRBV6-2/TRBV6-3
CASSVTGGTNTEAFF | TGTGCCAGCTCAGTGACAGGGGGGACTAACACTGAAGCTTTCTTT | TRBD1 | NA | TRBJ1-1 | TRBV18